This note documents a single T cell receptor beta chain sequence. The antigen is undetermined. The source of the sample is a study of CD8 T cells in Susac syndrome. Findings and caveats of the study: An acknowledgment was made by the study that its TCR sequencing and HLA analysis involved relatively few individuals.

An amount of RNA that ranged from roughly 0.5 to 1 ug was reverse transcribed with random hexamers. By means of immunoSEQ multiplex PCR, TCR beta CDR3 spanning 54 Vbeta and 13 Jbeta underwent amplification. Using its own MiXCR run on the immunoSEQ multiplex PCR reads, TCRdb lists one record per CDR3 protein. The table includes about 200,000 distinct CDR3 sequences, nearly 95% detected once. Trimming cost V 1 base and J 4 bases, with 8 bases left between them. CDR3 length: 13 residues. Germline V gene lookup returns CDR1 SGHRS and CDR2 YFSETQ. The multiple sclerosis control cohort comprised treatment-naive individuals presenting with stable or active relapsing-remitting disease. TEMRA cells were FACS-enriched, and CD8+ and CD4+ T cells were isolated negatively.

The clonotype was recovered from a human donor with multiple sclerosis. The V and J genes are TRBV5-1 and TRBJ1-2; D might be TRBD1 (5 bases). Sequenced sample: CD4+ T cells from PBMCs. The CDR3 loop is CASSLWDGYGYTF. CDR3 sequence (DNA): TGCGCCAGCAGCTTGTGGGACGGCTATGGCTACACCTTC.